This TCR beta chain was sequenced during a study of OX40 agonist ivuxolimab in advanced cancers. Study details: Averaging 60 years in age, with a range of about 23 to 80, the cohort was about 85% male. Two cutaneous melanoma patients and one hepatocellular carcinoma patient, three in all, had partial responses. Overall study results and limits: Normalized T-cell clonal expansion was also low in a subset of nonresponders.

Method: immunoSEQ multiplex PCR; TCRdb's copy keeps in-frame clones and lacks some. The sample has about 21,000 clones; 70% to 90% are singletons. Peripheral blood came from all dose cohorts at three timepoints. The CDR3 totals 14 residues. Germline-derived CDR1 and CDR2 are LNHNV and YYDKDF (reference sequence). The V segment lost 3 bases and the J segment 7 bases; nucleotides outside the gene matches: 5. As for this clone: Its cognate antigen is unknown.

The J gene is TRBJ1-1, the V gene TRBV15; 10 bases are shared with TRBD1. Sequences were derived from CD4+ or CD8+ T cells sorted from blood, sampled in a trial of the OX40 agonist ivuxolimab. The TCR comes from an adult with an advanced solid tumor such as melanoma, head and neck, liver or kidney cancer. CDR3 in DNA: TGTGCCACCAGCAGGTGGGACAGGGGCCTTGAAGCTTTCTTT. Amino acid sequence: CATSRWDRGLEAFF.